This is a list of T cell receptor beta chains from one sample in a study of cytomegalovirus exposure and HLA in healthy donors. Produced via immunoSEQ multiplex PCR; TCRdb's table is partial and in-frame only. The data show over 80,000 clones, with 82% seen just once and about 3.8% held by the top ten. The source material was PBMCs. Receptors were obtained from a man in his fifties or sixties in good health and CMV-seronegative. Both conserved end residues are part of each CDR3. A D gene is named only where the DNA matches it firmly. Rows give clone size only sometimes, using once, few, many, or a class for an expanded clone.

>TRBJ2-1|few|TRBV11-1|-
TGTGCCAGCAGCCTAGGGCTCAATGAGCAGTTCTTC
CASSLGLNEQFF
>TRBJ2-7|-|TRBV7-2|TRBD2
TGTGCCAGCAGCACGACCGGGACTAGCGGCGAGCAGTACTTC
CASSTTGTSGEQYF
>TRBJ2-3|-|TRBV5-1|-
TGCGCCAGCAGCTTGGCCGGGACACCGACAGATACGCAGTATTTT
CASSLAGTPTDTQYF
>TRBJ2-7|-|TRBV18|TRBD1
TGTGCCAGCTCACAAGGGACAGGGGGCGCGAGCGAGCAGTACTTC
CASSQGTGGASEQYF
>TRBJ2-1|-|TRBV9|TRBD2
TGTGCCAGCAGCGCAGAGGGACTAGCGGGAGGTCAGCAGTTCTTC
CASSAEGLAGGQQFF
>TRBJ2-7|-|TRBV5-4|TRBD1
TGTGCCAGCAGCTCTCCGGGACAGGGAAACGAGCAGTACTTC
CASSSPGQGNEQYF
>TRBJ2-7|-|TRBV29-1|TRBD2
TGCAGCGTTGGCGGGCTAGGGCTAGCGGGAAACGAGCAGTACTTC
CSVGGLGLAGNEQYF
>TRBJ1-3|few|TRBV6-5|-
TGTGCCAGCACTCACCAACAAGACTCTGGAAACACCATATATTTT
CASTHQQDSGNTIYF
>TRBJ2-1|-|TRBV27|-
TGTGCCAGCAGTTTCCTCCTCTCGGTATCGGATGAGCAGTTCTTC
CASSFLLSVSDEQFF
>TRBJ2-1|once|TRBV23-1|TRBD2
TGCGCCAGCAGTCAATCGAAAACTAGCGGGAGGGCCACTGAGCAGTTCTTC
CASSQSKTSGRATEQFF
>TRBJ2-1|-|TRBV6-5|-
TGTGCCAGCAGTTACGGGGACATTAGCTACAATGAGCAGTTCTTC
CASSYGDISYNEQFF
>TRBJ1-6|-|TRBV25-1|-
TGTGCCAGCAGAGAACAGGGATCTGGCTCACCCCTCCACTTT
CASREQGSGSPLHF
>TRBJ2-1|few|TRBV6-5|-
TGTGCCAGCAGTTACCGAGGAACCCATGAGCAGTTCTTC
CASSYRGTHEQFF
>TRBJ2-5|-|TRBV9|-
TGTGCCAGCAGCGTTGGGGCGGGAACCGCGGAGACCCAGTACTTC
CASSVGAGTAETQYF
>TRBJ2-3|-|TRBV7-2|TRBD1
TGTGCCAGCAGACGGACAGGGCGAGATACGCAGTATTTT
CASRRTGRDTQYF
>TRBJ1-5|-|TRBV7-9|-
TGTTCCAGCAGCTGGGGGGGTGGGAATCAGCCCCAGCATTTT
CSSSWGGGNQPQHF
>TRBJ1-1|-|TRBV19|-
TGTGCCAGTAGTATAGCGTCGGAGTCTGAAGCTTTCTTT
CASSIASESEAFF
>TRBJ2-7|-|TRBV28|TRBD2
TGTGCCAGCAGTTCTACTAGCGGGAGGCGTTACGAGCAGTACTTC
CASSSTSGRRYEQYF
>TRBJ2-3|-|TRBV7-2|TRBD2
TGTGCCAGCAGCTTAGTAAGCGGGAGAGGAGATACGCAGTATTTT
CASSLVSGRGDTQYF
>TRBJ1-3|once|TRBV4-2|-
TGTGCCAGCAGCCAACACCGACAGGACTCTGGAAACACCATATATTTT
CASSQHRQDSGNTIYF
>TRBJ2-3|-|TRBV28|TRBD1
TGTGCCAGCAGTTTTCTGACAGGGGAAGGGGATACGCAGTATTTT
CASSFLTGEGDTQYF
>TRBJ1-2|-|TRBV6-6|-
TGTGCCAGCTCGACCGGCCGGGGGGGGGAAGGCTACACCTTC
CASSTGRGGEGYTF
>TRBJ1-2|-|TRBV19|-
TGTGCCAGTAGTACCTATCGGGGTGCTTTCGACTATGGCTACACCTTC
CASSTYRGAFDYGYTF
>TRBJ2-5|once|TRBV7-7|-
TGTGCTAGCAGCTTGGCAGGGGGGCAAGAGACCCAGTACTTC
CASSLAGGQETQYF
>TRBJ2-7|once|TRBV7-9|TRBD1
TGTGCCAGCAGCCCACGGGACAGGGTGTCCTACGAGCAGTACTTC
CASSPRDRVSYEQYF
>TRBJ2-5|-|TRBV2|TRBD2
TGTGCCAGCAAGTCGGGACTAGCGGGAGGCAATTTGGAGACCCAGTACTTC
CASKSGLAGGNLETQYF
>TRBJ1-2|-|TRBV5-1|-
TGCGCCAGCGGCTTGGGGCAGAATGGCTACACCTTC
CASGLGQNGYTF
>TRBJ2-3|-|TRBV7-6|TRBD2
TGTGCCAGCAGCCTATTTAGCGGGAGCGCTACTAGCACAGATACGCAGTATTTT
CASSLFSGSATSTDTQYF
>TRBJ2-1|-|TRBV14|-
TGTGCCAGCAGCCAAGATAGGTCAGGTCCTGGGTCCTACAATGAGCAGTTCTTC
CASSQDRSGPGSYNEQFF
>TRBJ2-1|-|TRBV5-4|TRBD2
TGCGCAAGCGGGAGCGGTTCCTACAATGAGCAGTTCTTC
CASGSGSYNEQFF
>TRBJ2-1|-|TRBV9|TRBD2
TGTGCCAGCAGCGTAGGAAGTCGAGCGGGAGGCCAGGGTGAGCAGTTCTTC
CASSVGSRAGGQGEQFF
>TRBJ2-7|-|TRBV2|-
TGTGCCAGCAGTGACTCAGGGCGAGCCAAGGTGTATGAGCAGTACTTC
CASSDSGRAKVYEQYF
>TRBJ1-4|-|TRBV6-1|TRBD1
TGTGCCAGCAGTGAAGAGGGGACAGGGAGCGAAAAACTGTTTTTT
CASSEEGTGSEKLFF
>TRBJ2-2|-|TRBV5-1|-
TGCGCCAGCAGCGATACAGGGACCGGGGAGCTGTTTTTT
CASSDTGTGELFF
>TRBJ2-3|-|TRBV10-1|TRBD2
TGCGCCAGCAGTGGGTCGAGCGGGAGTGTGAATACGCAGTATTTT
CASSGSSGSVNTQYF
>TRBJ2-7|-|TRBV29-1|TRBD2
TGCAGCGTTGCGGGACTAGCGGGAAGGAGCTCCTACGAGCAGTACTTC
CSVAGLAGRSSYEQYF
>TRBJ2-6|-|TRBV5-1|TRBD1
TGCGCCAGCAGCTTGGACTTGGACAGGGTCGGTACTGGGGCCAACGTCCTGACTTTC
CASSLDLDRVGTGANVLTF
>TRBJ1-1|-|TRBV11-2|-
TGTGCCAGCAGCGGGGGCGCTGAAGCTTTCTTT
CASSGGAEAFF
>TRBJ2-7|-|TRBV6-5|TRBD2
TGTGCCAGCAGTACCGGGACTAGAGGGTACGAGCAGTACTTC
CASSTGTRGYEQYF
>TRBJ2-1|-|TRBV29-1|-
TGCAGCGTTGAAGACCATGACAGGCCACAACCAAATTCCTACAATGAGCAGTTCTTC
CSVEDHDRPQPNSYNEQFF
>TRBJ2-2|-|TRBV7-9|TRBD1
TGTGCCAGCAGCCCCAAGACAGGGTCCGCCGGGGAGCTGTTTTTT
CASSPKTGSAGELFF
>TRBJ2-2|once|TRBV28|TRBD1
TGTGCCAGCAGTTCCAGGGGGATCACCGGGGAGCTGTTTTTT
CASSSRGITGELFF
>TRBJ2-4|-|TRBV18|TRBD1
TGTGCCAGCTCACCACGGGACAGGGGGCGAGGGGAACCGCGCTTAGCCAAAAACATTCAGTACTTC
CASSPRDRGRGEPRLAKNIQYF
>TRBJ1-4|-|TRBV28|-
TGTGCCAGCAGTTCCGGAGGTGAAAAACTGTTTTTT
CASSSGGEKLFF
>TRBJ2-7|-|TRBV5-6|-
TGTGCCAGCAGCCGGGGGATGTCCTACGAGCAGTACTTC
CASSRGMSYEQYF
>TRBJ1-2|-|TRBV6-5|-
TGTGCCAGCAGGCGGGGGTCCAACTATGGCTACACCTTC
CASRRGSNYGYTF
>TRBJ1-1|-|TRBV7-6|-
TGTGCCAGCAGCTTAGAGGCAGGGGCCACTGAAGCTTTCTTT
CASSLEAGATEAFF
>TRBJ2-5|-|TRBV28|-
TGTGCCAGCAGTTTAACGGGAATGGAGACCCAGTACTTC
CASSLTGMETQYF